The sample holds a few counts of the clone carrying this T cell receptor beta chain. This sample is drawn from a study of T-cell reconstitution after alpha-beta-depleted transplantation in children. This sample's TCRbeta library carried unique molecular identifier barcodes. In TCRdb, the PCR reads were re-called with MiXCR into one record per CDR3 protein. Of a few hundred thousand distinct CDR3 sequences listed, about 9.4% are singletons. Germline lookup yields CDR1 DFQATT and CDR2 SNEGSKA (reference sequence). The CDR3 is 16 residues long. J lost 4 bases, V lost 1 base, and 10 bases had no gene match.

The V and J genes are TRBV20-1 and TRBJ1-3; TRBD1 matches at 7 bases. This TCR was recovered from a human donor who donated a stem cell graft to a child with acute lymphoblastic leukemia. The specimen comprised PBMCs from the stem cell graft donor, sampled from the stem cell graft. The CDR3 sequence is CSARGTGEKSGNTIYF. As DNA, the CDR3 is TGCAGTGCTAGAGGTACAGGGGAAAAATCCGGAAACACCATATATTTT.